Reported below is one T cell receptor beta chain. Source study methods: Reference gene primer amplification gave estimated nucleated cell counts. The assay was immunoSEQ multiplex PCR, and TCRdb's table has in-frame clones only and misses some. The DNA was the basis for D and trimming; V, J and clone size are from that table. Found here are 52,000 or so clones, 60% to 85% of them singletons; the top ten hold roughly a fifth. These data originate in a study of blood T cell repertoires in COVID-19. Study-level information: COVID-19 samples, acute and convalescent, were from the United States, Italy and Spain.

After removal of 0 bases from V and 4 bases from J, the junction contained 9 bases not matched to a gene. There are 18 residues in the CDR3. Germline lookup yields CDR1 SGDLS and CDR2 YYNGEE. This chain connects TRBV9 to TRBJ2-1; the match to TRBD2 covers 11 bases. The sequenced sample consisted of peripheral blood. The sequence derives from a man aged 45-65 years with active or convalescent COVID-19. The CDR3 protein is CASSVASGGQGTYNEQFF. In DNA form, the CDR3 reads TGTGCCAGCAGCGTAGCTAGCGGGGGGCAGGGGACTTACAATGAGCAGTTCTTC.